This T cell receptor beta chain was sequenced in a study of T-cell reconstitution after alpha-beta-depleted transplantation in children. Remarks on this clonotype: Its specificity is not known.

Germline V CDR1 and CDR2: MNHEY, SVGEGT. Trimming removed 4 bases at V and 5 bases at J, with 9 bases between. The CDR3 contains 13 residues. A library of TCRbeta sequences, prepared with unique molecular identifiers, was generated. TCRdb recomputed calls from the PCR reads with MiXCR, one row per CDR3 protein. The table includes about a million distinct CDR3 sequences, about 29% detected once. Study-wide points: Surviving thymic progenitors and recipient T cells were the source of high TCRbeta diversity at day 60 in some patients. Expanded clones from the graft, numbering several hundred, reportedly supplied alpha-beta T cells about two months after transplant. Newly made T cells mostly supplied T-cell counts and diversity one year after transplant.

V and J are TRBV6-2 or TRBV6-3 and TRBJ1-5; D is uncertain. The TCR sequence derives from a boy in the first two years of life who had a stem cell transplant for SCID, so the T cells may come from the graft donor. The material was PBMCs, mostly from graft donor cells, obtained 360 days after TCRalphabeta/CD19-depleted stem cell transplant. Here the CDR3 reads CASSSRRDQPQHF. The CDR3 nucleotides read TGTGCCAGCAGTTCCCGACGGGATCAGCCCCAGCATTTT.